This T cell receptor beta chain comes out of a study of T cells in Graves' hyperthyroidism and ophthalmopathy. The ends were cut back, 2 bases at V and 10 bases at J, with 12 bases in the middle. From germline, CDR1 is MNHNY and CDR2 SVGAGI (reference sequence). The CDR3 totals 13 residues. RNA transcripts yielded amplified TCR beta CDR3 regions. RT-PCR in the first round (using the HTBI primer set) targeted the TCR CDR3. TCRdb called the multiplex PCR reads again in MiXCR, with one record for every CDR3 protein. In the table there are about half a million distinct CDR3 sequences, around 16% of which are singletons. This clonotype was observed a handful of times. On the basis of clinical symptoms, serum thyroxine and TRAb, thyroid ultrasound and orbital computed tomography, diagnoses were made.

The chain recombines TRBV6-6 with TRBJ2-1; D may match TRBD1 or TRBD2 (5 bases each). The sample consisted of blood. The source is a woman younger than 45 with Graves' ophthalmopathy. The CDR3 region has the DNA TGTGCCAGCAGTTACCTAGGGACCGGAGAGCAGTTCTTC. It is translated as CASSYLGTGEQFF.